The present TCR beta chain was sequenced within a study of T cell responses to AZD1222 COVID-19 vaccine. Study-wide results and caveats: All repertoire sampling was performed exclusively after the peak T cell response. Regions 160-218 and 743-854 dominated among vaccine-associated CD4 TCRs spanning spike. Spike-specific TCR breadth and depth grew following two AZD1222 doses.

The V gene end was trimmed by 0 bases and the J gene end by 1 base; junction bases not matched to a gene: 5. This CDR3 has 17 amino acids. Germline V lookup: CDR1 LGHNA, CDR2 YNFKEQ. For this clone: Its target is unknown.

Generated by immunoSEQ multiplex PCR, the TCRdb table keeps only in-frame clones and is missing some. The sample has about 150,000 clones; 80% to 90% are singletons. Source: peripheral blood, taken 28 days after the second AZD1222 dose. This rearrangement joins TRBV4-2 to TRBJ2-3; 9 bases fit TRBD1. This clonotype was obtained from an adult who received the AZD1222 COVID-19 vaccine. The DNA of the CDR3 is TGTGCCAGCAGCCAAGAGTACAGGGGGCAGGGCACAGATACGCAGTATTTT. Protein product: CASSQEYRGQGTDTQYF.